These 10 T cell receptor beta chains originate from one sample sequenced in a study of shared T cell receptors in the human thymus. The data were produced by immunoSEQ multiplex PCR, yet TCRdb's version contains in-frame clones alone and is incomplete. The sample consists of under 450,000 clones, roughly 94% of them appearing once. Sequencing input: thymocytes. The receptor set was obtained from a human donor.

The chain uses TRBV28 and TRBJ1-2, with 8 bases identical to TRBD1. This CDR3 is built from 14 residues. CDR1 is MDHEN and CDR2 is SYDVKM in the germline V gene. V lost 11 bases to trimming and J lost 4 bases; unmatched junction nucleotides: 12. The CDR3 sequence is CASLAPGQGYGYTF. The CDR3 DNA follows: TGTGCCTCCCTAGCCCCAGGACAGGGCTATGGCTACACCTTC.

V gene TRBV2 combines with J gene TRBJ2-1; D is perhaps TRBD2 (5 bases). Germline CDR1 SNHLY, CDR2 FYNNEI. The V end lost 3 bases, the J end lost 7 bases, and 34 bases lay between the germline ends. The CDR3 covers 21 residues. The CDR3: CASSESNGSPITVRASNEQFF. CDR3 sequence (DNA): TGTGCCAGCAGTGAGTCAAACGGGTCACCGATAACGGTGAGGGCAAGTAATGAGCAGTTCTTC.

The rearrangement joins TRBV27 to TRBJ1-5, with D perhaps TRBD1 (5 bases). The V gene's germline CDR1 is MNHEY and CDR2 SMNVEV (reference sequence). The CDR3 covers 16 residues. Trimming left V 5 bases short and J 5 bases short, with 19 bases between. The CDR3 bases are TGTGCCAGCAGTCCGGGACTCCCCCTGAGGGATCAGCCCCAGCATTTT. This encodes CASSPGLPLRDQPQHF.

V is TRBV28 and J is TRBJ2-3, with 8 bases aligning to TRBD2. The germline gives CDR1 MDHEN, CDR2 SYDVKM. Germline trimming cut 6 bases from V and 1 base from J; bases unmatched to any gene: 3. The CDR3 runs 14 residues. The CDR3 DNA reads TGTGCCAGCAGCCCGACTAGCGGCACAGATACGCAGTATTTT. Translating it yields CASSPTSGTDTQYF.

V gene TRBV28 combines with J gene TRBJ1-5; D not certain. V dropped 2 bases and J dropped 4 bases, with 12 bases sitting between them. This CDR3 comprises 15 residues. The germline gives CDR1 MDHEN, CDR2 SYDVKM. The CDR3 spells CASSLKGTPNQPQHF. The CDR3 bases are TGTGCCAGCAGTTTAAAGGGCACACCTAATCAGCCCCAGCATTTT.

J is TRBJ2-1 and V is TRBV27; no reliable D call. The CDR3 runs to 14 residues. Germline values: CDR1 MNHEY, CDR2 SMNVEV (reference sequence). V gave up 3 bases and J gave up 4 bases, with 10 bases separating them. The CDR3 reads CASSLWPQYNEQFF. In nucleotides, the CDR3 is TGTGCCAGCAGTTTGTGGCCCCAATACAATGAGCAGTTCTTC.

This rearrangement joins TRBV9 to TRBJ2-5; 7 nucleotides match TRBD1. Germline trimming cut 4 bases from V and 1 base from J; bases unmatched to any gene: 10. Germline V gene sequence: CDR1 SGDLS, CDR2 YYNGEE. This CDR3 has 16 residues. For the CDR3, the DNA is TGTGCCAGCAGCCCGGGCCGTACAGGGGCCCAAGAGACCCAGTACTTC. This encodes CASSPGRTGAQETQYF.

This chain links TRBV27 with TRBJ2-2; no clear D. Deletions cut 2 bases from V and 6 bases from J, with 4 bases between. CDR1 and CDR2 from the germline V gene are MNHEY and SMNVEV (reference sequence). CDR3 size: 12 residues. The CDR3 here is CASSLRSGELFF. CDR3 coding DNA: TGTGCCAGCAGTTTAAGGTCCGGGGAGCTGTTTTTT.

The rearrangement joins TRBV7-9 to TRBJ2-3; TRBD1 aligns across 7 bases. Germline CDR1 and CDR2: SEHNR and FQNEAQ (reference sequence). V lost 6 bases, J lost 5 bases, and 14 bases stayed unmatched. There are 16 residues in the CDR3. CDR3 DNA: TGTGCCAGCAGTTATTCCCCGGGACAGTTGGAAGATACGCAGTATTTT. It is translated as CASSYSPGQLEDTQYF.

The rearrangement uses TRBV28 and TRBJ1-1; TRBD1 agrees at 7 bases. The trim removed 3 bases at V and 4 bases at J, leaving 5 bases unmatched. Germline V lookup: CDR1 MDHEN, CDR2 SYDVKM. This CDR3 comprises 14 residues. The CDR3 protein is CASSLGEGATEAFF. The CDR3 bases are TGTGCCAGCAGTTTGGGGGAGGGGGCCACTGAAGCTTTCTTT.